Below, 12 T cell receptor beta chains from the same sample are listed, as sequenced in a study of blood T cell repertoires in COVID-19. Using immunoSEQ multiplex PCR, the repertoire was profiled, and TCRdb retains in-frame clones only, with some absent. The table records 50,000 to 75,000 clones, around 86% of them present only once. The specimen was peripheral blood. The source is a woman older than 75 with active or convalescent COVID-19.

This chain joins TRBV28 and TRBJ2-2; 7 positions agree with TRBD1. The CDR3 covers 19 residues. The junction had 15 bases not matched to a gene; V was cut back by 4 bases and J by 1 base. Germline V gives CDR1 MDHEN, CDR2 SYDVKM. CDR3 DNA sequence: TGTGCCAGCAGTTCCTTATGGGACCCGGGACAGAAGAACACCGGGGAGCTGTTTTTT. It is translated as CASSSLWDPGQKNTGELFF.

The CDR3, as DNA: TGTGCCAGCAGTTTATCCGACAGCGCTTGGCTCCTCCACTTT. Translated: CASSLSDSAWLLHF. The J gene is TRBJ1-6, the V gene TRBV27, with a possible D match to TRBD1 (5 bases). The CDR3 totals 14 residues. Trimming took 0 bases from V and 15 from J, leaving 15 bases between them. The germline gives CDR1 MNHEY, CDR2 SMNVEV (reference sequence).

This chain connects TRBV5-5 to TRBJ2-2; 7 bases map to TRBD1. The CDR3 totals 15 residues. The germline CDR1 and CDR2 sequences are SGHKS and YYEKEE (reference sequence). The trim removed 4 bases at V and 3 bases at J, leaving 6 bases unmatched. The DNA of the CDR3 is TGTGCCAGCAGCGATTTTGACAGGGACACCGGGGAGCTGTTTTTT. Its translation is CASSDFDRDTGELFF.

The CDR3 DNA reads TGTGCCAGCAGTTATAGACAGGGATGCTACGAGCAGTACTTC. Translating gives CASSYRQGCYEQYF. The chain employs TRBV6-9 and TRBJ2-7; 7 nucleotides match TRBD1. Germline V gene sequence: CDR1 MNHGY, CDR2 SVAAGI. With 2 bases clipped from V and 3 bases from J, the junction kept 4 bases outside the gene matches. This CDR3 is 14 amino acids long.

The genes are TRBV2 and TRBJ2-3; D is perhaps TRBD2 (6 bases). The CDR3 has 13 residues. V lost 9 bases and J lost 0, with 10 bases in between. CDR1 is SNHLY and CDR2 is FYNNEI in the germline V gene. The CDR3 region is CARRDLSTDTQYF. CDR3 nucleotide sequence: TGTGCCAGGAGGGACTTAAGCACAGATACGCAGTATTTT. Complete variable domain (other parts from reference TRBV2 and TRBJ2-3): EPEVTQTPSHQVTQMGQEVILRCVPISNHLYFYWYRQILGQKVEFLVSFYNNEISEKSEIFDDQFSVERPDGSNFTLKIRSTKLEDSAMYFCARRDLSTDTQYFGPGTRLTVL.

The genes are TRBV27 and TRBJ2-3, with 10 bases lining up with TRBD1. This CDR3 comprises 16 residues. Germline CDR1 reads MNHEY; CDR2 reads SMNVEV (reference sequence). V lost 1 base and J lost 4; bases outside the gene matches: 5. CDR3 region: CASSLLGTGVPDTQYF. The CDR3, as DNA: TGTGCCAGCAGTTTATTAGGGACAGGGGTTCCAGATACGCAGTATTTT.

The chain is built from TRBV19 and TRBJ2-1; 8 positions match TRBD1. The germline V gene has CDR1 LNHDA and CDR2 SQIVND (reference sequence). Trimming removed 1 base from V and 8 bases from J; junction bases left unmatched: 7. CDR3 length: 15 amino acids. CDR3 coding DNA: TGTGCCAGTAGTATAGTCCAGGGGGCTAGCTATGAGCAGTTCTTC. Translation: CASSIVQGASYEQFF. The full variable domain, with the rest looked up from reference TRBV19 and TRBJ2-1, is DGGITQSPKYLFRKEGQNVTLSCEQNLNHDAMYWYRQDPGQGLRLIYYSQIVNDFQKGDIAEGYSVSREKKESFPLTVTSAQKNPTAFYLCASSIVQGASYEQFFGPGTRLTVL.

The chain has TRBV20-1 and TRBJ2-7, with D maybe TRBD1 (5 bases). CDR3 length: 11 amino acids. Per the germline V gene, CDR1 is DFQATT and CDR2 is SNEGSKA (reference sequence). The ends were cut back, 3 bases at V and 5 bases at J, with 8 bases in the middle. The CDR3 DNA follows: TGCAGTGCTAGCAGGGATCACGAGCAGTACTTC. This sequence encodes CSASRDHEQYF.

The V call is TRBV4-2, the J call TRBJ2-7; 8 nucleotides align to TRBD2. Trimming took 2 bases from V and 5 from J; bases not matched to a gene: 8. In germline, CDR1 is LGHNA, CDR2 YNFKEQ. The CDR3 has 15 residues. The CDR3 DNA reads TGTGCCAGCAGCCAAAGCCGGGGGGGATACGACGAGCAGTACTTC. It encodes CASSQSRGGYDEQYF.

The chain is built from TRBV6-8 and TRBJ2-7; D perhaps matches TRBD2 (5 bases). The CDR3 has 13 amino acids. Between the trimmed V and J ends, which lost 6 bases and 3 bases, there was a span of 12 bases. From germline, CDR1 is MNHGY and CDR2 SAAAGT. The CDR3 sequence: CASRPAGIYEQYF. The CDR3 region has the DNA TGTGCCAGCAGACCGGCGGGTATCTACGAGCAGTACTTC.

This clone was found once. The rearrangement joins TRBV12-3 or TRBV12-4 to TRBJ2-2; tentative D call: TRBD2 (6 bases). The CDR3 is 13 residues long. The V end was cut by 3 bases, the J end by 11 bases, with 13 bases between. Here the CDR3 DNA reads TGTGCCAGCAGTTTGAGGGAGGCAACAGAGCTGTTTTTT. Amino acids: CASSLREATELFF.

The rearrangement joins TRBV15 to TRBJ1-3; 7 bases are a match to TRBD1. With V trimmed by 6 bases and J by 2 bases, 4 bases remained unmatched. Germline CDR1 LNHNV, CDR2 YYDKDF (reference sequence). The CDR3 runs to 14 residues. The CDR3 sequence is CATSQRGPGNTIYF. CDR3 nucleotide sequence: TGTGCCACCAGTCAGAGGGGGCCTGGAAACACCATATATTTT.